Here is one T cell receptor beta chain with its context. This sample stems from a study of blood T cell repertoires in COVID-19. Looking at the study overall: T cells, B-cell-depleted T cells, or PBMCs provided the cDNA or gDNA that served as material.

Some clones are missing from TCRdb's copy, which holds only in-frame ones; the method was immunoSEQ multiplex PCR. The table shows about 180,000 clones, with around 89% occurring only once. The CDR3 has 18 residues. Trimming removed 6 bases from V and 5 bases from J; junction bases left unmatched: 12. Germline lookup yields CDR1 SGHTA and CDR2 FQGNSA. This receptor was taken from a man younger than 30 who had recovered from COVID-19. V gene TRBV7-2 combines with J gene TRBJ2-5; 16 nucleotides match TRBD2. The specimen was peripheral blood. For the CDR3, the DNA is TGTGCCAGCAGGACACTACCCCCGGGACTAGCGGGAGGGGAGACCCAGTACTTC. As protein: CASRTLPPGLAGGETQYF.